These 24 T cell receptor beta chains came from one sample sequenced in a study of neurological immune-mediated disorders. As for time point: longitudinal time-point 1 (baseline). Via MiXCR, TCRdb re-called the 5' RACE reads, giving one row per CDR3 protein. The sample yields 60,000 to 90,000 distinct CDR3 sequences, 10% seen once. The sequenced sample consisted of PBMCs. These receptors were collected from a man aged 25 to 40 in good health.

This clonotype was recorded at least ten times. This rearrangement joins TRBV5-1 to TRBJ1-1; 9 nucleotides align to TRBD1. The germline V gene encodes CDR1 SGHRS and CDR2 YFSETQ. Trimming cost V 8 bases and J 1 base; bases outside gene matches: 3. The CDR3 consists of 13 residues. The CDR3 coding sequence is TGCGCCAGTGGGACAGGGCAGAACACTGAAGCTTTCTTT. Translating gives CASGTGQNTEAFF.

V and J are TRBV6-5 and TRBJ2-4; perhaps TRBD2 as D (5 bases). Germline V CDR1 and CDR2: MNHEY, SVGAGI. The CDR3 spans 17 residues. CDR3: CARSYGRVGLAKNIQYF. As DNA, the CDR3 is TGTGCTAGGAGTTACGGGCGGGTAGGATTAGCCAAAAACATTCAGTACTTC.

This clonotype was observed many times. This sequence joins TRBV7-8 and TRBJ1-3, with D possibly matching TRBD1 (5 bases). The germline V and J ends were trimmed by 2 bases and 0 bases, with 17 bases remaining between them. The CDR3 is 18 amino acids. The germline V gene encodes CDR1 SGHVS and CDR2 FQNEAQ. DNA of the CDR3: TGTGCCAGCAGCTTACCCTTTCTCGGTGACAGCTCTGGAAACACCATATATTTT. This codes for CASSLPFLGDSSGNTIYF.

This clonotype came up many times. The chain recombines TRBV19 with TRBJ2-5, with D tentatively TRBD1 or TRBD2 (5 bases each). CDR1 and CDR2 (germline): LNHDA, SQIVND (reference sequence). The CDR3 is made up of 11 amino acids. Trimming removed 10 bases at V and 5 bases at J, with 11 bases between. Here the CDR3 reads CATAWGETQYF. In DNA form, the CDR3 reads TGTGCCACCGCCTGGGGGGAGACCCAGTACTTC.

This clonotype was seen repeatedly, ten times or more. The chain uses TRBV5-1 and TRBJ1-2; D unresolved. CDR3 size: 17 residues. Deletions cut 1 base from V and 0 bases from J, with 16 bases between. CDR1 and CDR2 from the germline V gene are SGHRS and YFSETQ. CDR3 bases: TGCGCCAGCAGCTTGTCCGGAGCCCAAACTTCTAACTATGGCTACACCTTC. Encoded protein: CASSLSGAQTSNYGYTF.

This clonotype has ten or more counts. The chain links TRBV6-5 to TRBJ2-5; D remains ambiguous. The CDR3 contains 15 residues. V lost 5 bases, J lost 2 bases, and 15 bases lay in between. CDR1 and CDR2 from the germline V gene are MNHEY and SVGAGI. The CDR3 region has the DNA TGTGCCAGCAGTCCCTCACTGAGTCAGCAAGAGACCCAGTACTTC. Translated, it gives CASSPSLSQQETQYF.

The chain couples TRBV15 to TRBJ2-2; the D gene is possibly TRBD1 (6 bases). The CDR3 spans 19 residues. Trimming cost V 0 bases and J 2 bases, with 19 bases left between them. Per germline, CDR1 LNHNV and CDR2 YYDKDF (reference sequence). CDR3 loop: CATSRDPRTEGFNTGELFF. The CDR3 DNA follows: TGTGCCACCAGCAGAGACCCCAGGACAGAAGGATTTAACACCGGGGAGCTGTTTTTT.

This clonotype was detected only a few times. The genes are TRBV7-9 and TRBJ1-6; TRBD1 aligns across 8 bases. CDR1 is SEHNR and CDR2 is FQNEAQ in the germline V gene (reference sequence). Trimming cost V 5 bases and J 13 bases; bases outside gene matches: 13. The CDR3 is 15 residues long. In nucleotides, the CDR3 is TGTGCCAGCAGCAGAGCCGGGACAGGAACCTTGCCCCTCCACTTT. This encodes CASSRAGTGTLPLHF.

This clonotype was picked up many times. The rearrangement links TRBV12-3 or TRBV12-4 to TRBJ2-5; 9 bases map to TRBD1. J was trimmed by 5 bases and V by 6 bases; bases with no gene match: 10. The length of the CDR3 is 15 residues. Here the CDR3 DNA reads TGTGCCAGCAGCGTAAACAGGGGGCTTCGGGAGACCCAGTACTTC. It translates to CASSVNRGLRETQYF.

The V and J genes are TRBV7-9 and TRBJ2-7; D is ambiguous. Germline lookup yields CDR1 SEHNR and CDR2 FQNEAQ (reference sequence). This CDR3 spans 11 amino acids. V was trimmed by 8 bases and J by 2 bases, leaving 7 bases between them. In DNA form, the CDR3 reads TGTGCCAGCGGCGTAGCCTACGAGCAGTACTTC. This encodes CASGVAYEQYF.

This clonotype was seen at least ten times. The V gene is TRBV5-6, the J gene TRBJ2-7; 12 bases align to TRBD1. The CDR3 is 15 residues long. Germline CDR1 reads SGHDT; CDR2 reads YYEEEE. Unmatched junction bases numbered 5, after V lost 4 bases and J lost 3 bases. CDR3 sequence reads: CASSQGTGGVYEQYF. CDR3 sequence (DNA): TGTGCCAGCAGCCAAGGGACAGGGGGCGTCTACGAGCAGTACTTC.

The sample holds a few counts of this clonotype. This chain joins TRBV20-1 and TRBJ2-7; TRBD2 aligns across 7 bases. The CDR3 runs 13 residues. V lost 5 bases and J lost 7; bases outside the gene matches: 11. Per the germline V gene, CDR1 is DFQATT and CDR2 is SNEGSKA (reference sequence). CDR3 loop: CSARAGTKAEQYF. Here the CDR3 DNA reads TGCAGTGCTCGGGCCGGGACTAAAGCTGAGCAGTACTTC.

This clonotype was recorded at least ten times. The chain uses TRBV5-1 and TRBJ2-5; the match to TRBD2 covers 11 bases. Losses at the gene ends were 4 bases for V and 4 bases for J; bases not matched to a gene: 6. This CDR3 is built from 15 residues. Germline CDR1 reads SGHRS; CDR2 reads YFSETQ. As DNA, the CDR3 is TGCGCCAGCAGCACCGGACTAGCGGGCGGAGAGACCCAGTACTTC. Protein sequence: CASSTGLAGGETQYF.

This clonotype was detected ten times or more. The chain has TRBV5-5 and TRBJ2-1, with no clear D. The CDR3 is 13 amino acids. Trimming shortened V by 4 bases and J by 4 bases, and 9 bases separated the two germline ends. Germline V gene data show CDR1 as SGHKS and CDR2 as YYEKEE (reference sequence). The CDR3, as DNA: TGTGCCAGCAGCCTGACGGTGTACAATGAGCAGTTCTTC. Amino acids: CASSLTVYNEQFF.

Many counts were recorded for this clonotype. The chain carries TRBV20-1 and TRBJ2-1; D may be TRBD2 (5 bases). Germline V CDR1 and CDR2: DFQATT, SNEGSKA (reference sequence). The CDR3 is 15 amino acids. Trimming shortened V by 5 bases and J by 0 bases, and 14 bases separated the two germline ends. In nucleotides, the CDR3 is TGCAGTGCTCCCGCGGGCGGAAGCTCCTACAATGAGCAGTTCTTC. Protein sequence: CSAPAGGSSYNEQFF.

This clonotype has ten or more counts. A much larger clone sits a single nucleotide away, making a read error possible. The chain uses TRBV28 and TRBJ2-4; the D is unclear. V shed 8 bases and J shed 3 bases, with 17 bases lying between them. CDR1 and CDR2 from the germline V gene are MDHEN and SYDVKM. This CDR3 region has 15 residues. The CDR3: CASGLSTLVKNIQYF. The CDR3 DNA reads TGTGCCAGCGGATTGTCTACACTGGTCAAAAACATTCAGTACTTC.

This clonotype was detected ten times or more. The CDR3 nucleotides are TGCGCCAGCAGCTTGAGGCGGGGGGCAAGGAACACTGAAGCTTTCTTT. This gives the protein CASSLRRGARNTEAFF. V usage is TRBV5-1 and J usage is TRBJ1-1; D is perhaps TRBD1 (6 bases). Germline-derived CDR1 and CDR2 are SGHRS and YFSETQ. Deletions cut 1 base from V and 1 base from J, with 14 bases between. CDR3 length equals 16 residues.

This clonotype has a count of ten or more. CDR3 bases: TGCAGTGCTAGTACACTATTGGGGGGGGCCAATGAGCAGTTCTTC. Its translation is CSASTLLGGANEQFF. J is TRBJ2-1 and V is TRBV20-1; perhaps TRBD2 as D (7 bases). The germline CDR1 and CDR2 sequences are DFQATT and SNEGSKA (reference sequence). The ends were cut back, 3 bases at V and 6 bases at J, with 18 bases in the middle. The CDR3 sequence is 15 residues long.

This clonotype was observed at least ten times. The chain combines TRBV12-3 or TRBV12-4 with TRBJ1-5; D possibly corresponds to TRBD1 (5 bases). CDR3 length: 14 amino acids. Trimming took off 3 bases at V and 1 base at J, with 7 bases between the two ends. CDR3 in amino acids: CASSFWDSNQPQHF. For the CDR3, the DNA is TGTGCCAGCAGTTTTTGGGACAGCAATCAGCCCCAGCATTTT.

This clonotype was seen repeatedly, ten times or more. The chain couples TRBV29-1 to TRBJ2-6; D not certain. V lost 1 base and J 1 base, leaving 5 bases between the germline ends. The length of the CDR3 is 14 residues. Germline CDR1 is SQVTM and CDR2 is ANQGSEA. CDR3 sequence reads: CSVEGGSGANVLTF. CDR3 DNA sequence: TGCAGCGTTGAAGGTGGGTCTGGGGCCAACGTCCTGACTTTC.

This clonotype has ten or more counts. The CDR3 nucleotides are TGTGCCAGCCAGGGGGAAATTAGCACAGATACGCAGTATTTT. This translates into CASQGEISTDTQYF. This sequence joins TRBV2 and TRBJ2-3, with 7 bases identical to TRBD1. Germline CDR1 reads SNHLY; CDR2 reads FYNNEI. The CDR3 length is 14 residues. V gave up 8 bases and J gave up 0 bases; unmatched junction bases: 5.

The J gene is TRBJ2-1, the V gene TRBV20-1; perhaps D is TRBD1 or TRBD2 (6 bases each). The germline V gene has CDR1 DFQATT and CDR2 SNEGSKA (reference sequence). V shed 5 bases and J shed 10 bases, with 21 bases lying between them. CDR3 length: 14 residues. CDR3 nucleotide sequence: TGCAGTGCTTACACGGGGACGGGGGCGCCCGAGCAGTTCTTC. Translating gives CSAYTGTGAPEQFF.

CDR3 loop: CASSLGSREDTNQPQHF. DNA of the CDR3: TGTGCCAGCAGCTTAGGCTCCCGGGAAGATACTAATCAGCCCCAGCATTTT. V usage is TRBV11-2 and J usage is TRBJ1-5; no clear D. The CDR3 sequence is 17 residues long. The V gene's germline CDR1 is SGHAT and CDR2 FQNNGV. V lost 1 base to trimming and J lost 4 bases, with 17 bases between them.

This clonotype occurred many times. This chain links TRBV20-1 with TRBJ1-2, with D unresolved. Germline V gene lookup returns CDR1 DFQATT and CDR2 SNEGSKA (reference sequence). The CDR3 runs to 12 residues. Trimming removed 6 bases at V and 8 bases at J, with 16 bases between. CDR3 protein: CSASLSTRGYTF. The CDR3 DNA reads TGCAGTGCCTCACTTTCTACGCGGGGCTACACCTTC.